These T cell receptor beta chains were read from a single sample in a study of CD8+CD57+ T cells in acquired aplastic anemia. TCRdb re-derived calls from the reads in MiXCR, one entry per CDR3 protein. The sample contains roughly 300,000 distinct CDR3 sequences, roughly three fifths of which appear only once. The sample taken for sequencing was sorted CD4+, CD8+, or CD8+CD57+ T cells (not recorded which) from PBMCs. These receptors all stem from a human donor with severe aplastic anemia or a healthy control (not recorded which). Both conserved end residues are part of each CDR3. A D gene is named only where the DNA matches it firmly.

J gene: TRBJ1-1
D gene: TRBD1
V gene: TRBV19
CDR3 protein: CASSIIGTGETEAFF

J gene: TRBJ2-3
D gene: NA
V gene: TRBV9
CDR3 protein: CASSARTVRTDTQYF

J gene: TRBJ2-5
D gene: NA
V gene: TRBV7-3
CDR3 protein: CASSREGETQYF

J gene: TRBJ1-3
D gene: NA
V gene: TRBV7-2
CDR3 protein: CASSRFQGGNTIYF

J gene: TRBJ2-1
D gene: NA
V gene: TRBV5-8
CDR3 protein: CASTPSAENEQFF

J gene: TRBJ1-1
D gene: TRBD1
V gene: TRBV19
CDR3 protein: CASRPGTGEVEGNTEAFF

J gene: TRBJ1-2
D gene: TRBD1
V gene: TRBV2
CDR3 protein: CASTGQGAGGNTF

J gene: TRBJ2-7
D gene: NA
V gene: TRBV30
CDR3 protein: CAWSVGRITASYEQYF

J gene: TRBJ1-1
D gene: TRBD1
V gene: TRBV15
CDR3 protein: CATSRVSVRTGSEAFF

J gene: TRBJ1-6
D gene: NA
V gene: TRBV20-1
CDR3 protein: CSASGPDSPLHF

J gene: TRBJ2-1
D gene: NA
V gene: TRBV6-2/TRBV6-3
CDR3 protein: CASQGVEWYNEQFF

J gene: TRBJ2-5
D gene: NA
V gene: TRBV7-2
CDR3 protein: CASSLETFEGGETQYF

J gene: TRBJ2-7
D gene: TRBD2
V gene: TRBV20-1
CDR3 protein: CSARRLAVYEQYF

J gene: TRBJ2-1
D gene: TRBD1
V gene: TRBV20-1
CDR3 protein: CSARDHDRGRNNEQFF

J gene: TRBJ2-5
D gene: NA
V gene: TRBV29-1
CDR3 protein: CSVRTVGETQYF

J gene: TRBJ2-1
D gene: TRBD2
V gene: TRBV20-1
CDR3 protein: CSAAQLAGVRNEQFF

J gene: TRBJ1-2
D gene: NA
V gene: TRBV2
CDR3 protein: CASGNRRDVGYTF

J gene: TRBJ1-2
D gene: TRBD1
V gene: TRBV12-3/TRBV12-4
CDR3 protein: CASGTQGASGDGYTF

J gene: TRBJ1-3
D gene: NA
V gene: TRBV4-2
CDR3 protein: CASSQDPGGAEAGNTIYF

J gene: TRBJ2-5
D gene: NA
V gene: TRBV5-1
CDR3 protein: CASSLGDRDPGDQYF

J gene: TRBJ1-4
D gene: TRBD1
V gene: TRBV12-3/TRBV12-4
CDR3 protein: CASSPRDRVGEKLFF

J gene: TRBJ1-5
D gene: NA
V gene: TRBV24-1
CDR3 protein: CATRQKNQPQHF

J gene: TRBJ2-1
D gene: NA
V gene: TRBV28
CDR3 protein: CASSSPDGVYHEQFF

J gene: TRBJ1-3
D gene: NA
V gene: TRBV10-3
CDR3 protein: CAINRRPEDTIYF

J gene: TRBJ1-3
D gene: NA
V gene: TRBV29-1
CDR3 protein: CSATPTESSGNTIYF

J gene: TRBJ1-6
D gene: TRBD1
V gene: TRBV15
CDR3 protein: CATSRDSSYNSPLHF

J gene: TRBJ2-7
D gene: NA
V gene: TRBV12-3/TRBV12-4
CDR3 protein: CASSPRREQYF

J gene: TRBJ1-6
D gene: TRBD1
V gene: TRBV14
CDR3 protein: CASSPRTGYNSPLHF

J gene: TRBJ1-3
D gene: TRBD1
V gene: TRBV7-9
CDR3 protein: CASSQRTGTEYKARNTIYF

J gene: TRBJ2-1
D gene: NA
V gene: TRBV7-8
CDR3 protein: CASGWTRRDEQFF

J gene: TRBJ2-1
D gene: TRBD1
V gene: TRBV5-1
CDR3 protein: CASSWGQVKTRQEQFF

J gene: TRBJ1-2
D gene: NA
V gene: TRBV12-3/TRBV12-4
CDR3 protein: CASSPDSIYGYTF

J gene: TRBJ1-2
D gene: TRBD1
V gene: TRBV7-9
CDR3 protein: CASSPATGSVHYGYTF

J gene: TRBJ2-7
D gene: NA
V gene: TRBV11-3
CDR3 protein: CASSYSKGPSYEQYF

J gene: TRBJ1-5
D gene: NA
V gene: TRBV2
CDR3 protein: CASSMIILQPQHF

J gene: TRBJ2-7
D gene: TRBD1
V gene: TRBV10-3
CDR3 protein: CAISVTGEEQYF

J gene: TRBJ2-5
D gene: NA
V gene: TRBV4-3
CDR3 protein: CASRNRGGETQYF

J gene: TRBJ2-5
D gene: NA
V gene: TRBV15
CDR3 protein: CATSRRRAETQYF

J gene: TRBJ2-1
D gene: TRBD1
V gene: TRBV20-1
CDR3 protein: CSAGRTGTEQFF

J gene: TRBJ1-1
D gene: NA
V gene: TRBV5-6
CDR3 protein: CASSLVFGVAEAFF

J gene: TRBJ2-7
D gene: NA
V gene: TRBV19
CDR3 protein: CASSIIRDGEQYF

J gene: TRBJ2-7
D gene: TRBD1
V gene: TRBV20-1
CDR3 protein: CSARGQVPDRTYEQYF

J gene: TRBJ2-6
D gene: TRBD1
V gene: TRBV6-6
CDR3 protein: CASNRQGAGAGANVLTF

J gene: TRBJ2-5
D gene: TRBD2
V gene: TRBV15
CDR3 protein: CATSGGLAGATRSKTQYF

J gene: TRBJ1-5
D gene: NA
V gene: TRBV2
CDR3 protein: CASSRLVQPQHF

J gene: TRBJ1-2
D gene: NA
V gene: TRBV9
CDR3 protein: CASSQTGGGYTF

J gene: TRBJ1-5
D gene: TRBD1
V gene: TRBV7-6
CDR3 protein: CASSFAGGSNQPQHF

J gene: TRBJ1-2
D gene: NA
V gene: TRBV9
CDR3 protein: CASSVLTAANYGYTF

J gene: TRBJ2-1
D gene: NA
V gene: TRBV5-1
CDR3 protein: CASSLESVKYNEQFF

J gene: TRBJ1-4
D gene: TRBD1
V gene: TRBV5-1
CDR3 protein: CASGPGQGLYEKLFF

J gene: TRBJ1-2
D gene: NA
V gene: TRBV19
CDR3 protein: CASSLFSGRGDYGYTF

J gene: TRBJ2-1
D gene: NA
V gene: TRBV7-3
CDR3 protein: CASSLWGQAGYNEQFF

J gene: TRBJ2-7
D gene: TRBD1
V gene: TRBV15
CDR3 protein: CATSRGAQGAFEQYF